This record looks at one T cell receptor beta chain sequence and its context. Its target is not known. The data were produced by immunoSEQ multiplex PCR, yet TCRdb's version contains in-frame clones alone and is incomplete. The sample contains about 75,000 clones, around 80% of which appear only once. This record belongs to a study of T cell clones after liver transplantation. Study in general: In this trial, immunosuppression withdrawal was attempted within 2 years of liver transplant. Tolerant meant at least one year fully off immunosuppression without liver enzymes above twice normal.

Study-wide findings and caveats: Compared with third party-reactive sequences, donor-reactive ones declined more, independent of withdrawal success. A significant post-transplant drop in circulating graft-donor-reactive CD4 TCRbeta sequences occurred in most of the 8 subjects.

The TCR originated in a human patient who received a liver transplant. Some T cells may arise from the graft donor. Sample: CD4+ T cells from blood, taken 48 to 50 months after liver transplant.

The CDR3 spells CASSQDPRGGETQYF. The CDR3 nucleotides are TGCGCCAGCAGCCAAGATCCGAGGGGGGGAGAGACCCAGTACTTC. The chain has TRBV4-3 and TRBJ2-5; D is possibly TRBD2 (7 bases). Germline CDR1 and CDR2: LGHNA and YSLEER. This CDR3 spans 15 amino acids. Trimming removed 0 bases at V and 4 bases at J, with 12 bases between.